What follows are 7 T cell receptor beta chains derived from one specimen sequenced in a study of tumor-infiltrating lymphocytes in primary liver carcinoma. Without any cell sorting, roughly 17-31 mg of bulk tissue yielded co-extracted RNA and DNA. From 500 ng of total RNA, TCR beta-specific cDNA was reverse-transcribed using a constant-region primer. What produced the TCR beta libraries was three nested multiplex PCR rounds using slightly modified ARM-PCR. Use of TRBV1-TRBV30 forward primers with a C-beta reverse primer characterized the first two PCR rounds, which lasted around 11 cycles each. Each CDR3 protein is one row after TCRdb ran MiXCR on the multiplex PCR reads. The table shows some 25,000 distinct CDR3 sequences, with roughly 80% occurring only once. Sequenced: liver tumor tissue from sampling region 3. Subset reported: tumor region T3, left-lateral pole. The source is a middle-aged man with primary liver carcinoma and hepatitis B virus infection.

The CDR3 reads CASSQVAGGAGANALTF. The CDR3, as DNA: TGCGCCAGCAGCCAAGTGGCAGGGGGGGCTGGGGCCAATGCCCTGACTTTC. This rearrangement joins TRBV4-3 to TRBJ2-6; D may be TRBD1 or TRBD2 (7 bases each). Trimming pared 1 base from V and 15 bases from J, leaving 25 bases between. The CDR3 runs to 17 residues. Germline CDR1 reads LGHNA; CDR2 reads YSLEER.

Comments on this clonotype: At one boundary the junction diverges from the germline segment, which might be a read error. The rearrangement joins TRBV11-2 to TRBJ2-3; a possible D gene is TRBD1 (6 bases). From germline, CDR1 is SGHAT and CDR2 FQNNGV. CDR3 length: 18 residues. The CDR3 loop is CASSLAGATSSGTVTQYF. CDR3 nucleotides: TGTGCCAGCAGCTTAGCAGGGGCGACTTCGTCAGGCACAGTTACGCAGTATTTT.

For this clonotype: The junction departs from germline at one end; a sequencing error may be responsible. The chain combines TRBV6-6 with TRBJ2-3; perhaps D is TRBD1 or TRBD2 (5 bases each). CDR3 length: 16 amino acids. Germline CDR1 MNHNY, CDR2 SVGAGI (reference sequence). CDR3: CASGYRGDPKGDTQYF. The CDR3 DNA reads TGTGCCAGCGGTTACAGAGGGGACCCCAAGGGGGATACGCAGTATTTT.

This sequence joins TRBV5-1 and TRBJ1-1, with TRBD1 matching over 7 bases. Germline V CDR1 and CDR2: SGHRS, YFSETQ. V dropped 4 bases and J dropped 12; count of bases not matched to a gene: 15. The CDR3 is 14 amino acids. CDR3 protein: CASSEGARNTDTFF. For the CDR3, the DNA is TGCGCCAGCAGCGAGGGGGCTCGGAACACTGACACTTTCTTT.

As to this clonotype: At one boundary the junction diverges from the germline segment, which might be a read error. The chain is built from TRBV4-2 and TRBJ2-7, with 7 bases identical to TRBD1. The CDR3 is 14 amino acids. CDR1 and CDR2 from the germline V gene are LGHNA and YNFKEQ. The CDR3 protein is CTSNQGGLAGEQYF. CDR3 nucleotide sequence: TGTACCAGCAACCAAGGGGGCTTGGCGGGCGAGCAATACTTC.

Concerning this clonotype itself: The junction and the germline gene differ at one end; a read error may be behind it. V is TRBV5-1 and J is TRBJ2-7; 8 nucleotides match TRBD2. The CDR3 loop spans 17 amino acids. The germline gives CDR1 SGHRS, CDR2 YFSETQ. CDR3 residues: CASSLGLTSERNYEQYF. The DNA of the CDR3 is TGCGCCAGTAGCTTGGGACTGACTAGCGAGAGGAACTACGAGCAGTACTTC.

Note on this clonotype: One junction end does not reproduce the germline sequence, and a read error may be involved. The gene calls are TRBV6-2 or TRBV6-3 and TRBJ1-1, with 9 bases matching TRBD1. The germline V gene encodes CDR1 MNHEY and CDR2 SVGEGT. This CDR3 comprises 14 residues. The CDR3 DNA is TGTGTCAGCAGACGAGGGACAGGGCCCACTGTAGCTTTCTTT. Its translation: CVSRRGTGPTVAFF.